Listed here are 4 T cell receptor beta chains from one sample, sequenced in a study of a mutant IDH1 vaccine in newly diagnosed glioma. Time point described: week 47, end of study. Topical imiquimod was applied with each vaccine dose, which held 300 ug of mutant IDH1 20-mer peptide. Assay used: immunoSEQ multiplex PCR; TCRdb lists only in-frame clones, some missing. The sample has around 100,000 clones, around 92% seen once. These TCRs' antigens remain unknown. This material consisted of PBMCs, taken from a glioma patient whose treatment included an IDH1 peptide vaccine. All receptors come from a woman between 50 and 59 years old with glioma.

This rearrangement joins TRBV18 to TRBJ1-4; 10 nucleotides line up with TRBD1. This CDR3 is 14 amino acids long. Trimming removed 6 bases from V and 5 bases from J; junction bases left unmatched: 3. Germline V gene sequence: CDR1 KGHSH, CDR2 LQKENI. The CDR3 here is CASSQGQGNEKLFF. The CDR3 DNA reads TGTGCCAGCTCCCAGGGACAGGGGAATGAAAAACTGTTTTTT.

The DNA of the CDR3 is TGTGCCAGTAGTATCCTAGTAGCGGGAGGAAGCTACAATGAGCAGTTCTTC. This gives the protein CASSILVAGGSYNEQFF. The chain has TRBV19 and TRBJ2-1, with TRBD2 matching over 10 bases. Germline-derived CDR1 and CDR2 are LNHDA and SQIVND (reference sequence). Trimming removed 3 bases from V and 3 bases from J; junction bases left unmatched: 8. CDR3 length: 17 amino acids.

The V gene is TRBV18, the J gene TRBJ2-3; 8 positions match TRBD2. The V gene end was trimmed by 1 base and the J gene end by 0 bases; junction bases not matched to a gene: 0. The CDR3 runs 15 residues. CDR1 and CDR2 from the germline V gene are KGHSH and LQKENI. CDR3 DNA: TGTGCCAGCTCACCACAGCGGGGGAGCACAGATACGCAGTATTTT. It encodes CASSPQRGSTDTQYF.

The gene calls are TRBV19 and TRBJ1-5; D is undetermined. Per the germline V gene, CDR1 is LNHDA and CDR2 is SQIVND (reference sequence). This CDR3 contains 15 residues. The germline V and J ends were trimmed by 4 bases and 0 bases, with 10 bases remaining between them. CDR3 sequence: CASSTLWDSNQPQHF. The CDR3 DNA sequence: TGTGCCAGTAGTACCCTCTGGGATAGCAATCAGCCCCAGCATTTT.